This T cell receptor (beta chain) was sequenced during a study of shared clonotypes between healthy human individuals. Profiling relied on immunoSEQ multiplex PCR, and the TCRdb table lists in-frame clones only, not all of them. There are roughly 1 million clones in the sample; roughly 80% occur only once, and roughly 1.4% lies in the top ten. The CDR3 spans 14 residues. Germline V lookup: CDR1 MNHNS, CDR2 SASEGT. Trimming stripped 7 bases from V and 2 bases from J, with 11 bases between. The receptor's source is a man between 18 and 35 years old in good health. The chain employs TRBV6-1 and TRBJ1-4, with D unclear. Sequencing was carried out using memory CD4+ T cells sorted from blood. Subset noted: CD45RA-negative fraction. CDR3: CASKKDATNEKLFF. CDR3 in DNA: TGTGCCAGCAAGAAGGACGCCACTAATGAAAAACTGTTTTTT.